The rows below give T cell receptor beta chains drawn from one sample of a study of blood T cells in healthy people across ages. From the 5' RACE reads, TCRdb called clonotypes with MiXCR, one entry per CDR3 protein. The data show about 670,000 distinct CDR3 sequences, 45% to 60% seen once. Sequenced material: blood. The receptors come from a woman older than 75 in good health. CDR3s include the opening cysteine and the closing phenylalanine or tryptophan. A D gene is named only where the DNA matches it firmly. Some rows have no size entry. The others give once, few or many, or a class for an expanded clone.

size	D	J	V	length	DNA	CDR3
-	TRBD1	TRBJ2-2	TRBV20-1	12	TGCAGTGCTGCTACAGGGGCCGGGGAGCTGTTTTTT	CSAATGAGELFF
-	TRBD1	TRBJ1-2	TRBV7-9	16	TGTGCCAGCAGCTTAAGAGCGGACAGGGCTAACTATGGCTACACCTTC	CASSLRADRANYGYTF
-	-	TRBJ1-1	TRBV3-1	16	TGTGCCAGCAGCCAAGGGTCGAGTACCCGGTTGGCTGAAGCTTTCTTT	CASSQGSSTRLAEAFF
-	TRBD1	TRBJ1-5	TRBV27	16	TGTGCCAGCAGTTTTTCGGGACAGGGGGCTAATCAGCCCCAGCATTTT	CASSFSGQGANQPQHF
-	TRBD1	TRBJ2-7	TRBV6-6	15	TGTGCCAGCAGCCGGGACAGAGGAACGATCTACGAGCAGTACTTC	CASSRDRGTIYEQYF
few	TRBD1	TRBJ2-3	TRBV7-9	17	TGTGCCAGCAGCTGGGGACAGGGGACCGAACGCCTTGATACGCAGTATTTT	CASSWGQGTERLDTQYF
once	TRBD1	TRBJ2-7	TRBV12-3/TRBV12-4	15	TGTGCCAGCAGTCCCTCAATGGACAGGGATGGCGAGCAGTACTTC	CASSPSMDRDGEQYF
-	-	TRBJ2-1	TRBV5-1	14	TGCGCCAGCAGCGGGGCCCCGGGGCCAAATGAGCAGTTCTTC	CASSGAPGPNEQFF
-	-	TRBJ2-1	TRBV12-3/TRBV12-4	13	TGTGCCAGCACCCCTTATAGGGACAATGAGCAGTTCTTC	CASTPYRDNEQFF
many	TRBD2	TRBJ2-3	TRBV5-1	15	TGCGCCAGCAGCATGGGACTAGCGGGCGCAGATACGCAGTATTTT	CASSMGLAGADTQYF